This T cell receptor beta chain is drawn from a study of early T cells in non-severe SARS-CoV-2 infection. As for the study in general: Chains from this unsorted whole-blood bulk RNA could not be paired.

This clonotype was found a few times. TCRdb reprocessed the 5' RACE reads via MiXCR and lists one record per CDR3 protein. Of about 44,000 distinct CDR3 sequences listed, 23% were seen once; the top ten hold around 5%. The germline V gene has CDR1 LGHDT and CDR2 YNNKEL (reference sequence). The CDR3 is 12 amino acids. V gave up 3 bases and J gave up 8 bases, with 5 bases separating them. Source: whole blood, taken at baseline. The V and J genes are TRBV3-1 and TRBJ1-6; D gene uncertain. The TCR was taken from an adult who was a healthcare worker with PCR-confirmed SARS-CoV-2 infection or an uninfected control (not recorded which). Written as DNA, the CDR3 is TGTGCCAGCAGCCAGGAGTATTCACCCCTCCACTTT. Its protein product is CASSQEYSPLHF.